This T cell receptor (beta chain) was documented in a study of blood T cell repertoires in COVID-19. Whole-study context: Sources were T cells, B-cell-depleted T cells, or PBMCs; the material itself was cDNA or gDNA.

The CDR3 loop spans 15 amino acids. Germline values: CDR1 MDHEN, CDR2 SYDVKM. The ends lost 2 bases at V and 5 bases at J; junction bases unmatched: 6. Per the authors' pipeline: Amplification of reference gene primers was used by the study to estimate nucleated cell counts. TCRdb's table, derived via immunoSEQ multiplex PCR, lists solely in-frame clones and lacks some. D and trimming come from the DNA, and the V and J calls and clone size come from that table. The sample lists under 200,000 clones; more than 70% were seen once. The sample taken for sequencing was peripheral blood. This rearrangement joins TRBV28 to TRBJ2-3; 8 positions agree with TRBD2. This receptor was identified in a man aged 50 or older who had recovered from COVID-19. CDR3 in DNA: TGTGCCAGCAGTTTAACCGGCGGGGGGCTAGATACGCAGTATTTT. Its translation is CASSLTGGGLDTQYF.